These 32 T cell receptor beta chains were all obtained from the same sample, sequenced in a study of blood T cell repertoires in COVID-19. TCRdb's table, derived via immunoSEQ multiplex PCR, lists solely in-frame clones and lacks some. This sample has 100,000 to 150,000 clones; 84% occur once, and the top ten carry over 1.1%. The sequenced sample consisted of peripheral blood. The receptors originated from a man in his sixties with acute or convalescent COVID-19.

V is TRBV7-9 and J is TRBJ2-3; TRBD2 might be the D (7 bases). Trimming took 5 bases from V and 4 from J, leaving 19 bases between them. The CDR3 contains 16 residues. CDR1 and CDR2 from the germline V gene are SEHNR and FQNEAQ (reference sequence). The CDR3 reads CASSPSGRGGPDTQYF. DNA of the CDR3: TGTGCCAGCAGCCCCTCAGGGAGGGGGGGCCCAGATACGCAGTATTTT. Complete variable domain (other parts from reference TRBV7-9 and TRBJ2-3): DTGVSQNPRHKITKRGQNVTFRCDPISEHNRLYWYRQTLGQGPEFLTYFQNEAQLEKSRLLSDRFSAERPKGSFSTLEIQRTEQGDSAMYLCASSPSGRGGPDTQYFGPGTRLTVL.

This sequence joins TRBV7-9 and TRBJ2-7; 8 bases agree with TRBD2. V shed 3 bases and J 4 bases; nucleotides not matched to a gene: 11. Germline V lookup: CDR1 SEHNR, CDR2 FQNEAQ (reference sequence). The CDR3 spans 16 residues. The CDR3 loop is CASSFPPGGPGYEQYF. CDR3 nucleotides: TGTGCCAGCAGCTTCCCTCCGGGAGGGCCTGGGTACGAGCAGTACTTC.

CDR3 nucleotides: TGTGCCAGCAGCGAGCGTAGACAGGGGAAAGGCTACACCTTC. The encoded protein is CASSERRQGKGYTF. The genes are TRBV7-2 and TRBJ1-2; 8 bases match TRBD1. Germline CDR1 reads SGHTA; CDR2 reads FQGNSA. Losses at the gene ends were 5 bases for V and 8 bases for J; bases not matched to a gene: 10. The CDR3 is 14 residues long.

In its sample, this clone ranks as medium-sized. This chain links TRBV7-3 with TRBJ2-3; 8 positions agree with TRBD2. The V gene's germline CDR1 is SGHTA and CDR2 FQGTGA. V shed 10 bases, J shed 0 bases, and the junction held 9 bases outside the gene matches. The CDR3 loop spans 15 amino acids. The CDR3 reads CATSRAGGSTDTQYF. The CDR3 DNA follows: TGTGCCACCTCGAGGGCGGGAGGCAGCACAGATACGCAGTATTTT.

This sequence joins TRBV30 and TRBJ2-7; TRBD2 matches at 15 bases. The CDR3 sequence is 16 residues long. Trimming cost V 5 bases and J 3 bases; bases outside gene matches: 8. The germline V gene has CDR1 GTSNPN and CDR2 SVGIG (reference sequence). The CDR3 region is CAWAAGTSGGIYEQYF. The CDR3 DNA reads as TGTGCCTGGGCCGCCGGGACTAGCGGGGGGATCTACGAGCAGTACTTC.

V gene TRBV5-1 combines with J gene TRBJ2-7; possible D gene TRBD1, 6 bases. In germline, CDR1 is SGHRS, CDR2 YFSETQ. The ends were cut back, 2 bases at V and 4 bases at J, with 7 bases in the middle. The length of the CDR3 is 12 residues. The CDR3 region is CASSFQGYEQYF. For the CDR3, the DNA is TGCGCCAGCAGCTTCCAGGGGTACGAGCAGTACTTC.

The count of this clone is one. This sequence joins TRBV28 and TRBJ1-4; 7 bases line up with TRBD1. Germline values: CDR1 MDHEN, CDR2 SYDVKM. With V trimmed by 4 bases and J by 6 bases, 8 bases remained unmatched. The CDR3 runs 15 residues. The CDR3 reads CASSSGDRKDEKLFF. The CDR3 DNA reads as TGTGCCAGCAGTTCCGGGGACAGAAAAGATGAAAAACTGTTTTTT.

V usage is TRBV9 and J usage is TRBJ2-7, with D possibly being TRBD1 (5 bases). Trimming removed 0 bases from V and 2 bases from J, with 9 bases in between. CDR1 SGDLS and CDR2 YYNGEE come from the germline V gene. This CDR3 has 14 residues. CDR3 region: CASSVDQGPYEQYF. The CDR3 region has the DNA TGTGCCAGCAGCGTAGACCAGGGCCCCTACGAGCAGTACTTC.

The chain employs TRBV14 and TRBJ1-1, with D perhaps matching TRBD1 (5 bases). V was trimmed by 1 base and J by 6 bases, leaving 15 bases between them. CDR3 length: 15 residues. Germline V gene lookup returns CDR1 SGHDN and CDR2 FVKESK. In DNA form, the CDR3 reads TGTGCCAGCAGCCAAGTTCCAGGGTGGACCGCTGAAGCTTTCTTT. Its translation: CASSQVPGWTAEAFF.

V usage is TRBV6-5 and J usage is TRBJ1-1; D perhaps matches TRBD1 (6 bases). Germline CDR1 and CDR2: MNHEY and SVGAGI. The V and J ends lost 7 bases and 1 base respectively, with 13 bases between them. This CDR3 spans 14 amino acids. The CDR3 DNA follows: TGTGCCAGCACCCTATCCAGGGGGAACACTGAAGCTTTCTTT. It specifies CASTLSRGNTEAFF.

CDR3: CASRGQGEEKLFF. CDR3 nucleotide sequence: TGTGCCAGCCGAGGACAGGGCGAGGAAAAACTGTTTTTT. V and J are TRBV5-4 and TRBJ1-4, with 8 bases aligning to TRBD1. J was trimmed by 8 bases and V by 7 bases; bases with no gene match: 7. The germline V gene encodes CDR1 SGHNT and CDR2 YYREEE (reference sequence). The CDR3 is made up of 13 amino acids.

CDR3 sequence (DNA): TGCAGCGTTGTTTTCCGGGACTCCGATTCGCAGCAGTACTTC. Its translation is CSVVFRDSDSQQYF. The chain uses TRBV29-1 and TRBJ2-7; D may be TRBD2 (6 bases). Trimming took 4 bases from V and 8 from J, leaving 21 bases between them. CDR3 length equals 14 residues. Germline-derived CDR1 and CDR2 are SQVTM and ANQGSEA.

V and J are TRBV19 and TRBJ1-5; D unclear. Per the germline V gene, CDR1 is LNHDA and CDR2 is SQIVND (reference sequence). CDR3 length equals 17 residues. The V end lost 7 bases, the J end lost 1 base, and 20 bases lay between the germline ends. The CDR3 sequence: CASTLVIREWSNQPQHF. CDR3 coding DNA: TGTGCCAGTACCCTGGTTATAAGGGAGTGGAGCAATCAGCCCCAGCATTTT.

This chain links TRBV6-5 with TRBJ1-4; TRBD1 matches 10 bases. This CDR3 is built from 15 residues. With 4 bases clipped from V and 5 bases from J, the junction kept 4 bases outside the gene matches. CDR1 MNHEY and CDR2 SVGAGI come from the germline V gene. CDR3 nucleotide sequence: TGTGCCAGCAGTTCGGACAGGGGGTGGAATGAAAAACTGTTTTTT. It encodes CASSSDRGWNEKLFF.

The V gene is TRBV6-6, the J gene TRBJ2-3, with TRBD2 matching over 13 bases. Per the germline V gene, CDR1 is MNHNY and CDR2 is SVGAGI (reference sequence). Germline trimming cut 5 bases from V and 6 bases from J; bases unmatched to any gene: 8. CDR3 size: 16 residues. The CDR3 bases are TGTGCCAGCAGTCCAGGACTAGCGGGAGTAGCGGATACGCAGTATTTT. Translated, it gives CASSPGLAGVADTQYF.

This clone appeared once. The chain uses TRBV4-1 and TRBJ2-1; D is unclear. Germline V gives CDR1 MGHRA, CDR2 YSYEKL. The CDR3 is made up of 15 amino acids. Between the trimmed V and J ends, which lost 1 base and 0 bases, there was a span of 7 bases. The CDR3 DNA sequence: TGCGCCAGCAGCCAAGTACCGAGCTCCTACAATGAGCAGTTCTTC. Protein product: CASSQVPSSYNEQFF.

The gene calls are TRBV19 and TRBJ2-2; maybe TRBD2 (5 bases). V shed 4 bases and J shed 0 bases, with 9 bases lying between them. Germline CDR1 and CDR2: LNHDA and SQIVND (reference sequence). The CDR3 is 15 amino acids. CDR3 in amino acids: CASSRELPNTGELFF. CDR3 DNA sequence: TGTGCCAGTAGTAGGGAGCTACCGAACACCGGGGAGCTGTTTTTT.

The CDR3 DNA follows: TGTGCCATCAGCGAGGGAGGGTACGAGCAGTACTTC. Protein sequence: CAISEGGYEQYF. The gene calls are TRBV10-3 and TRBJ2-7; 7 nucleotides align to TRBD2. Losses at the gene ends were 6 bases for V and 4 bases for J; bases not matched to a gene: 3. Per the germline V gene, CDR1 is ENHRY and CDR2 is SYGVKD. The CDR3 is 12 amino acids.

This rearrangement joins TRBV9 to TRBJ2-6; TRBD2 matches 13 bases. From germline, CDR1 is SGDLS and CDR2 YYNGEE. Trimming at V came to 0 bases and at J to 3 bases, leaving 6 bases not matched to a gene. The CDR3 runs 19 residues. The CDR3 protein is CASSVEWTSGRGGANVLTF. In nucleotides, the CDR3 is TGTGCCAGCAGCGTAGAGTGGACTAGCGGGAGAGGTGGGGCCAACGTCCTGACTTTC.

This chain links TRBV10-1 with TRBJ2-3; the D gene is possibly TRBD2 (6 bases). This CDR3 is built from 14 residues. The germline CDR1 and CDR2 sequences are WNHNN and SYGVQD (reference sequence). Trimming cost V 3 bases and J 3 bases, with 10 bases left between them. The CDR3 DNA is TGCGCCAGCAGTGACGGGCTAGCGACAGATACGCAGTATTTT. This sequence encodes CASSDGLATDTQYF.

In its sample, this clone was seen a few times. The chain joins TRBV5-1 to TRBJ1-1; D is unresolved. The germline V gene encodes CDR1 SGHRS and CDR2 YFSETQ. V lost 3 bases and J lost 1, with 10 bases in between. There are 14 residues in the CDR3. This CDR3 is CASSSHLPNTEAFF. The CDR3 DNA reads as TGCGCCAGCAGCTCACACCTCCCGAACACTGAAGCTTTCTTT.

The chain employs TRBV5-4 and TRBJ2-2, with D possibly TRBD2 on 6 matching bases. CDR3 length: 13 residues. The V gene lost 3 bases and the J gene lost 5 bases, with 8 bases spanning the gap. Germline V gives CDR1 SGHNT, CDR2 YYREEE (reference sequence). DNA of the CDR3: TGTGCCAGCAGCTCGCGGGGAACCGGGGAGCTGTTTTTT. Residues: CASSSRGTGELFF.

This clone was found once. The chain recombines TRBV19 with TRBJ2-1; the D is unclear. V was clipped by 6 bases and J by 0 bases, with 6 bases between them. The CDR3 loop spans 13 amino acids. The V gene's germline CDR1 is LNHDA and CDR2 SQIVND (reference sequence). CDR3 bases: TGTGCCAGTAGACTTGACTCCTACAATGAGCAGTTCTTC. Protein: CASRLDSYNEQFF.

V and J are TRBV6-1 and TRBJ2-4; 10 bases agree with TRBD1. The germline gives CDR1 MNHNS, CDR2 SASEGT. V trimming: 2 bases; J trimming: 0 bases; junction bases outside the gene matches: 10. The CDR3 is 19 residues long. CDR3 bases: TGTGCCAGCAGTGAACACCATCGGACAGGGGGGCTAGCCAAAAACATTCAGTACTTC. It yields the protein CASSEHHRTGGLAKNIQYF.

This chain uses TRBV21-1 with TRBJ2-3; the D call in the table, TRBD2, was not verified against the DNA. TRBV21-1 constitutes a pseudogene. The CDR3 is 15 residues long. The CDR3 nucleotides are TGTGCCAGCAGCAAGAGGAGGCAGAGCACAGATACGCAGTATTTT. Its translation: CASSKRRQSTDTQYF.

The chain uses TRBV30 and TRBJ1-6; TRBD1 aligns across 8 bases. Germline lookup yields CDR1 GTSNPN and CDR2 SVGIG (reference sequence). The ends lost 3 bases at V and 15 bases at J; junction bases unmatched: 4. This CDR3 is built from 11 residues. The CDR3: CAWRDRVDLHF. The CDR3 nucleotides are TGTGCCTGGAGGGACAGGGTTGACCTCCACTTT.

This rearrangement joins TRBV29-1 to TRBJ1-2; 9 nucleotides align to TRBD1. The CDR3 length is 11 residues. V shed 7 bases and J 5 bases; nucleotides not matched to a gene: 2. CDR1 is SQVTM and CDR2 is ANQGSEA in the germline V gene. The CDR3 region is CSEDRGYGYTF. In nucleotides, the CDR3 is TGCAGCGAAGACAGGGGGTATGGCTACACCTTC.

The chain links TRBV24-1 to TRBJ2-5; 8 bases match TRBD2. Trimming at V came to 1 base and at J to 2 bases, leaving 8 bases not matched to a gene. CDR1 is KGHDR, CDR2 SFDVKD, per germline. This CDR3 spans 17 amino acids. The CDR3 sequence is CATSDFKAGGPQETQYF. The CDR3 DNA is TGTGCCACCAGTGATTTCAAGGCGGGAGGACCTCAAGAGACCCAGTACTTC.

This clone has a handful of counts. The rearrangement uses TRBV7-9 and TRBJ2-3; 11 bases map to TRBD2. This CDR3 has 16 amino acids. Germline assignment: CDR1 SEHNR and CDR2 FQNEAQ (reference sequence). Trimming took 2 bases from V and 2 from J; bases not matched to a gene: 3. The CDR3 DNA reads TGTGCCAGCAGCTTAACTAGCGGGGGCCACACAGATACGCAGTATTTT. Amino acid sequence: CASSLTSGGHTDTQYF.

This CDR3 reads CSVESDSASEQYF. The DNA of the CDR3 is TGCAGCGTTGAATCGGACAGCGCTTCCGAGCAGTACTTC. The chain uses TRBV29-1 and TRBJ2-7, with D maybe TRBD1 (6 bases). Trimming removed 2 bases at V and 6 bases at J, with 14 bases between. In germline, CDR1 is SQVTM, CDR2 ANQGSEA. The CDR3 has 13 amino acids.

The V and J genes are TRBV29-1 and TRBJ1-1, with TRBD1 as a possible D gene (5 bases). Trimming removed 4 bases at V and 1 base at J, with 19 bases between. The CDR3 runs to 16 residues. Germline V gives CDR1 SQVTM, CDR2 ANQGSEA. The CDR3 DNA reads TGCAGCGTTGGGGTGTTAGACAGAGATTGGAACACTGAAGCTTTCTTT. It encodes CSVGVLDRDWNTEAFF.

The rearrangement uses TRBV10-3 and TRBJ1-5; no reliable D call. Germline-derived CDR1 and CDR2 are ENHRY and SYGVKD. V dropped 7 bases and J dropped 10 bases, with 17 bases sitting between them. This CDR3 has 13 amino acids. CDR3 DNA: TGTGCCATCAACCCCAGACAAGCCGACCCCCAGCATTTT. This gives the protein CAINPRQADPQHF.